This TCR beta chain was identified in a study of beta chain features in type 1 diabetes. Study-wide background: All samples combined gave just under 110 million sorted cells for examination. General study results and limits: Shorter TCRB CDR3s, moderately but significantly so, marked every one of the four CD4+ subsets in Type 1 diabetes patients. Sampled from patients, naive, central memory and Treg TCRB repertoires appeared more similar than those sampled from healthy donors.

What was sequenced were expressed TCRB transcripts, since all of the isolated RNA had been reverse transcribed. TCRdb keeps only in-frame clones here, not all; method: immunoSEQ multiplex PCR. Of a few hundred thousand clones listed, roughly an eighth are singletons. This clone was counted only a few times. The antigen remains undetermined. CD4+ cells of the naive, central memory, regulatory and stem cell-like memory types were sorted via CD45RO/CCR7/CD25/CD127/CD95/CD27. CDR1 KGHSH and CDR2 LQKENI come from the germline V gene. The CDR3 runs to 15 residues. With 5 bases clipped from V and 6 bases from J, the junction kept 8 bases outside the gene matches.

This clonotype was sampled from a young man with type 1 diabetes. V gene TRBV18 combines with J gene TRBJ2-1; the match to TRBD2 covers 9 bases. What was sequenced was naive CD4+ T cells from blood. The CDR3 is CASSGASGTGNEQFF. Written as DNA, the CDR3 is TGTGCCAGCTCAGGGGCTAGCGGGACCGGCAATGAGCAGTTCTTC. Filled out from reference TRBV18 and TRBJ2-1, the complete variable domain reads NAGVMQNPRHLVRRRGQEARLRCSPMKGHSHVYWYRQLPEEGLKFMVYLQKENIIDESGMPKERFSAEFPKEGPSILRIQQVVRGDSAAYFCASSGASGTGNEQFFGPGTRLTVL.